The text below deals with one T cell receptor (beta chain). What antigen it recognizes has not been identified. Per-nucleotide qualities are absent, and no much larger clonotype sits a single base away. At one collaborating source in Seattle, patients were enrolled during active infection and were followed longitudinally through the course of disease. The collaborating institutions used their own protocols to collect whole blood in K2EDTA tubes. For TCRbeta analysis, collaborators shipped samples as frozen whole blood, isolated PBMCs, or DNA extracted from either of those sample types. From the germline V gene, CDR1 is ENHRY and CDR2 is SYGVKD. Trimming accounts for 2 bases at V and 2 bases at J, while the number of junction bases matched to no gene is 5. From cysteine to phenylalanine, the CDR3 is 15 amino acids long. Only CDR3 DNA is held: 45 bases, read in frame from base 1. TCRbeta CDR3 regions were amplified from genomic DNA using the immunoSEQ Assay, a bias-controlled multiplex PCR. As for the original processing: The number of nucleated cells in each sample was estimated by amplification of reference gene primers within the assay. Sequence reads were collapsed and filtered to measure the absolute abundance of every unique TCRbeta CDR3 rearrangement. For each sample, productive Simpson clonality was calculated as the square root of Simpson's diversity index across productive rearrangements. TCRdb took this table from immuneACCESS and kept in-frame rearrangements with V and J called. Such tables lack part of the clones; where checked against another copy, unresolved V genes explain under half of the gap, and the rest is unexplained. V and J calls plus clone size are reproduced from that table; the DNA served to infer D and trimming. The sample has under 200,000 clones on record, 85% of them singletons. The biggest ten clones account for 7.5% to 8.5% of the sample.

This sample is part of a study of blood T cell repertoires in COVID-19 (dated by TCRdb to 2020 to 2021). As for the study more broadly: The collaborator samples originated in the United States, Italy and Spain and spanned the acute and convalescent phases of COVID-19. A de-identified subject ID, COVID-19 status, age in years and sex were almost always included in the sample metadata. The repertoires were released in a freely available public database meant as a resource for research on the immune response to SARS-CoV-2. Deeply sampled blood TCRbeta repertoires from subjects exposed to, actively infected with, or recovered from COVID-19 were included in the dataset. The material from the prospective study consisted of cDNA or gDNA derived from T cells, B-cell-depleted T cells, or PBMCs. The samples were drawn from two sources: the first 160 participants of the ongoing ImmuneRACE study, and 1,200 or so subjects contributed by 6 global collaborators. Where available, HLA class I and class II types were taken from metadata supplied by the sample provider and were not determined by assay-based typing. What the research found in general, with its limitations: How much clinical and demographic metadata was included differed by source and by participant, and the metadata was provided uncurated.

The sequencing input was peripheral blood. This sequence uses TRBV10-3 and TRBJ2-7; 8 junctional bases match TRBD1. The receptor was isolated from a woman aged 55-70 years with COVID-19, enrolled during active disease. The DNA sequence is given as TGTGCCATCAGTGAGAGCGACAGGGGCGCCTACGAGCAGTACTTC. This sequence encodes CAISESDRGAYEQYF.